The present TCR beta chain was sequenced within a study of neurological immune-mediated disorders. This clonotype showed up just a few times. Its antigen is not known. Study-level results: The most TCR clonal expansion was seen in HTLV-1-associated myelopathy, whereas the least was seen in multiple sclerosis, below the level in healthy controls.

Unsorted libraries were prepared from 2 million PBMCs held at -80 C. This CDR3 is 15 amino acids long. Trimming cost V 6 bases and J 5 bases; bases outside gene matches: 4. Germline CDR1 and CDR2: SNHLY and FYNNEI. The authors made cDNA by 5'RACE with 10-nucleotide random UMIs. TCRdb analysed the 5' RACE reads with MiXCR anew, one entry per CDR3 protein. The sample shows about 66,000 distinct CDR3 sequences, roughly 4.9% of them seen only once. V gene TRBV2 combines with J gene TRBJ2-2; 12 nucleotides line up with TRBD2. The receptor was derived from a woman in her seventies with multiple sclerosis. Sequenced input: PBMCs. The chain's CDR3 is CASRRLAGVTGELFF. The CDR3 DNA reads as TGTGCCAGCAGAAGACTAGCGGGGGTTACCGGGGAGCTGTTTTTT.